These T cell receptor beta chains were read from a single sample in a study of cytomegalovirus exposure and HLA in healthy donors. The protocol was immunoSEQ multiplex PCR, while the TCRdb copy is restricted to in-frame clones and leaves out a portion. This sample yields under 400,000 clones, of which 86% are seen a single time; approximately 0.86% belongs to the top ten. Sequencing input: PBMCs. The receptors derive from a woman between 18 and 29 years old in good health and CMV-seronegative. Each CDR3 is given with its conserved first and last residue. Fields, in order: V gene, clone size, D gene, J gene, CDR3 protein, CDR3 DNA. D genes are given only for firm matches. Clone size is stated in some rows and not others, as once, few, many or a class when expanded.

v_gene: TRBV19
abundance: -
d_gene: -
j_gene: TRBJ2-3
CDR3aa: CASSIGLTGTDTQYF
CDR3nt: TGTGCCAGTAGTATAGGACTCACCGGCACAGATACGCAGTATTTT

v_gene: TRBV7-9
abundance: -
d_gene: TRBD1
j_gene: TRBJ1-1
CDR3aa: CASSHRTGVVSDTEAFF
CDR3nt: TGTGCCAGCAGCCATCGGACAGGGGTGGTAAGTGACACTGAAGCTTTCTTT

v_gene: TRBV11-2
abundance: -
d_gene: TRBD1
j_gene: TRBJ2-2
CDR3aa: CASSQQGVATGELFF
CDR3nt: TGTGCCAGCAGCCAACAGGGGGTGGCCACCGGGGAGCTGTTTTTT

v_gene: TRBV7-9
abundance: -
d_gene: TRBD1
j_gene: TRBJ2-7
CDR3aa: CASSRTGQGGSYEQYF
CDR3nt: TGTGCCAGCAGCCGCACAGGACAGGGGGGGTCCTACGAGCAGTACTTC

v_gene: TRBV19
abundance: -
d_gene: -
j_gene: TRBJ2-6
CDR3aa: CASTLWGERANVLTF
CDR3nt: TGTGCCAGTACCCTGTGGGGGGAAAGGGCCAACGTCCTGACTTTC

v_gene: TRBV4-1
abundance: -
d_gene: TRBD1
j_gene: TRBJ1-3
CDR3aa: CASSPRQGFSGNTIYF
CDR3nt: TGCGCCAGCAGCCCACGACAGGGGTTCTCTGGAAACACCATATATTTT

v_gene: TRBV2
abundance: -
d_gene: TRBD1
j_gene: TRBJ1-2
CDR3aa: CASSEIGTADPVNYGYTF
CDR3nt: TGTGCCAGCAGTGAAATTGGGACAGCGGATCCCGTTAACTATGGCTACACCTTC

v_gene: TRBV4-2
abundance: -
d_gene: TRBD2
j_gene: TRBJ2-3
CDR3aa: CASSQLLAGGSTDTQYF
CDR3nt: TGTGCCAGCAGCCAACTGCTAGCGGGGGGTAGCACAGATACGCAGTATTTT

v_gene: TRBV6-5
abundance: -
d_gene: TRBD1
j_gene: TRBJ1-6
CDR3aa: CASSSDRVRALHF
CDR3nt: TGTGCCAGCAGTTCGGACAGGGTGAGGGCCCTCCACTTT

v_gene: TRBV6-1
abundance: -
d_gene: -
j_gene: TRBJ2-1
CDR3aa: CASSERFEQFF
CDR3nt: TGTGCCAGCAGTGAACGGTTTGAGCAGTTCTTC

v_gene: TRBV11-2
abundance: -
d_gene: -
j_gene: TRBJ1-1
CDR3aa: CASSLDLGAEAFF
CDR3nt: TGTGCCAGCAGCTTAGATCTAGGGGCCGAAGCTTTCTTT

v_gene: TRBV2
abundance: -
d_gene: -
j_gene: TRBJ1-2
CDR3aa: CASIPRGSLGYTF
CDR3nt: TGTGCCAGCATCCCCAGGGGCTCCCTTGGCTACACCTTC

v_gene: TRBV5-1
abundance: -
d_gene: TRBD1
j_gene: TRBJ2-7
CDR3aa: CASSQRGTGPYEQYF
CDR3nt: TGCGCCAGCAGCCAAAGGGGGACAGGGCCCTACGAGCAGTACTTC

v_gene: TRBV5-1
abundance: -
d_gene: -
j_gene: TRBJ2-5
CDR3aa: CASSTRETQYF
CDR3nt: TGCGCCAGCAGCACCAGGGAGACCCAGTACTTC

v_gene: TRBV5-1
abundance: few
d_gene: -
j_gene: TRBJ1-2
CDR3aa: CASSFEGRGYTF
CDR3nt: TGCGCCAGCAGCTTTGAGGGAAGAGGCTACACCTTC

v_gene: TRBV16
abundance: -
d_gene: TRBD1
j_gene: TRBJ2-7
CDR3aa: CASSPRGQGRTNEQYF
CDR3nt: TGTGCCAGCAGCCCCCGGGGACAGGGAAGAACCAACGAGCAGTACTTC

v_gene: TRBV19
abundance: -
d_gene: -
j_gene: TRBJ2-3
CDR3aa: CASAAGRDTDTQYF
CDR3nt: TGTGCCAGTGCCGCGGGGCGAGACACAGATACGCAGTATTTT

v_gene: TRBV10-3
abundance: -
d_gene: -
j_gene: TRBJ2-7
CDR3aa: CAISQSKTYEQYF
CDR3nt: TGTGCCATCAGCCAATCTAAAACCTACGAGCAGTACTTC

v_gene: TRBV27
abundance: -
d_gene: TRBD1
j_gene: TRBJ1-6
CDR3aa: CASGSHRGRGSSYNSPLHF
CDR3nt: TGTGCCAGCGGATCGCACAGGGGGCGCGGTAGTTCCTATAATTCACCCCTCCACTTT

v_gene: TRBV27
abundance: -
d_gene: TRBD1
j_gene: TRBJ2-7
CDR3aa: CASSSAGTGGYEQYF
CDR3nt: TGTGCCAGCAGTTCCGCCGGGACAGGGGGCTATGAGCAGTACTTC

v_gene: TRBV7-2
abundance: -
d_gene: -
j_gene: TRBJ2-7
CDR3aa: CASSSYSAEPYEQYF
CDR3nt: TGTGCCAGCAGCTCTTATTCGGCGGAGCCCTACGAGCAGTACTTC

v_gene: TRBV13
abundance: -
d_gene: -
j_gene: TRBJ2-6
CDR3aa: CASSYLLSSGANVLTF
CDR3nt: TGTGCCAGCAGCTACCTACTAAGCTCTGGGGCCAACGTCCTGACTTTC

v_gene: TRBV28
abundance: -
d_gene: -
j_gene: TRBJ1-1
CDR3aa: CASSLSGGRRTEAFF
CDR3nt: TGTGCCAGCAGTTTGTCCGGGGGGAGGAGAACTGAAGCTTTCTTT